Shown below are 9 T cell receptor beta chains from a single sample sequenced in a study of vaccination and CD4 T cells after COVID-19. Their antigen targets remain unknown. An Oncomine TCR Beta short-read assay was used to sequence the DNA from cultured CD4+ T cells. TCRdb used MiXCR to reprocess the PCR reads, holding one entry per CDR3 protein. This table holds fewer than 15,000 distinct CDR3 sequences, roughly 31% found once. Treatment meaning: approximately nine-day PBMC culture with coronavirus spike peptide pools or control peptides (ViraFEST assay). The sample was CD4+ T cells from blood, cultured in vitro, taken before SARS-CoV-2 vaccination. The receptors derive from a human donor who received a COVID-19 vaccine.

This clonotype appeared a few times. This rearrangement joins TRBV6-2 or TRBV6-3 to TRBJ1-5; D unclear. The V end was cut by 8 bases, the J end by 0 bases, with 8 bases between. Per germline, CDR1 MNHEY and CDR2 SVGEGT. The CDR3 sequence is 13 residues long. The CDR3 sequence is CASSTNSNQPQHF. The CDR3 DNA is TGTGCCAGCTCCACGAATAGCAATCAGCCCCAGCATTTT.

This clonotype was found a few times. The rearrangement uses TRBV20-1 and TRBJ1-5; tentative D call: TRBD1 (5 bases). V was clipped by 2 bases and J by 3 bases, with 11 bases between them. Looked up from germline, CDR1 is DFQATT and CDR2 is SNEGSKA (reference sequence). This CDR3 comprises 14 residues. The CDR3 bases are TGCAGTGCTAGACAGGGATCCCCCAATCAGCCCCAGCATTTT. It yields the protein CSARQGSPNQPQHF.

The CDR3 DNA sequence: TGTGCCAGCATATCGGGGCTAGTCACAGATACGCAGTATTTT. As protein: CASISGLVTDTQYF. V is TRBV7-2 and J is TRBJ2-3, with D perhaps TRBD1 or TRBD2 (5 bases each). The CDR3 has 14 residues. Deletions cut 7 bases from V and 2 bases from J, with 13 bases between. The germline CDR1 and CDR2 sequences are SGHTA and FQGNSA.

This clonotype has a handful of counts. J is TRBJ1-6 and V is TRBV7-9, with 10 positions matching TRBD1. The germline V gene encodes CDR1 SEHNR and CDR2 FQNEAQ (reference sequence). The J segment lost 9 bases and the V segment lost 7 bases, leaving 6 bases of the junction unmatched. This CDR3 region has 14 residues. The CDR3 DNA reads TGTGCCAGCACCCAGACAGGGGGCAGTTCACCCCTCCACTTT. Protein sequence: CASTQTGGSSPLHF.

The chain is built from TRBV6-2 or TRBV6-3 and TRBJ2-1; 11 nucleotides match TRBD2. The junction had 4 bases not matched to a gene; V was cut back by 7 bases and J by 2 bases. CDR3 length equals 15 residues. Germline CDR1 reads MNHEY; CDR2 reads SVGEGT. For the CDR3, the DNA is TGTGCCAGCAAGTTAGCGGGGGGGACCTACAATGAGCAGTTCTTC. This translates into CASKLAGGTYNEQFF.

This clonotype appeared a few times. V gene TRBV20-1 combines with J gene TRBJ1-6; 8 bases are a match to TRBD1. The length of the CDR3 is 13 residues. The germline V gene encodes CDR1 DFQATT and CDR2 SNEGSKA (reference sequence). Trimming at V came to 6 bases and at J to 15 bases, leaving 13 bases not matched to a gene. The CDR3 sequence is CSAQDRGSSLLHF. The CDR3 coding sequence is TGCAGTGCGCAAGACAGGGGCAGTTCTCTCCTCCACTTT.

This clonotype has a handful of counts. The V and J genes are TRBV6-1 and TRBJ1-2; D is undetermined. V was trimmed by 6 bases and J by 8 bases, leaving 13 bases between them. The CDR3 spans 12 residues. CDR1 is MNHNS, CDR2 SASEGT, per germline. CDR3 residues: CASRREGRGYTF. CDR3 nucleotides: TGTGCCAGCAGGAGGGAGGGTCGGGGCTACACCTTC.

The chain joins TRBV2 to TRBJ1-3; no clear D gene. V was shortened by 6 bases and J by 0 bases, with 12 bases between the two germline ends. The CDR3 is 15 amino acids. Germline V gene sequence: CDR1 SNHLY, CDR2 FYNNEI. The CDR3 region is CASRDRVDSGNTIYF. DNA for the CDR3: TGTGCCAGCAGGGACCGGGTCGACTCTGGAAACACCATATATTTT.

Judged by abundance, this clonotype is medium-sized. This chain uses TRBV6-1 with TRBJ1-5; weak D call: TRBD1 (5 bases). Trimming stripped 0 bases from V and 0 bases from J, with 21 bases between. CDR1 and CDR2 (germline): MNHNS, SASEGT. This CDR3 region has 20 residues. This chain's CDR3 is CASSEASAQGGYYSNQPQHF. The CDR3 DNA follows: TGTGCCAGCAGTGAAGCATCCGCCCAGGGCGGCTATTATAGCAATCAGCCCCAGCATTTT.